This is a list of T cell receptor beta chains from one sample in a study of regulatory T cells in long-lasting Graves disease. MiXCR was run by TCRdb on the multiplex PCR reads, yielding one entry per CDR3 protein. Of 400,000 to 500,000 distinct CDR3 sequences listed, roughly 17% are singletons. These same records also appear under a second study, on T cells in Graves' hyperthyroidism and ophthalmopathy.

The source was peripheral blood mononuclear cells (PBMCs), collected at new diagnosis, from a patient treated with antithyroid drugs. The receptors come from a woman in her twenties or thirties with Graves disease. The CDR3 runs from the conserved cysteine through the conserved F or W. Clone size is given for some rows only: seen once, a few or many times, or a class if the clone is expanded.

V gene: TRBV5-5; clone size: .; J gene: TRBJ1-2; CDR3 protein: CANSRQAVIQVNYGYTF
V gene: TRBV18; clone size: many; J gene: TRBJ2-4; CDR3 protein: CASSPGGGNIQYF
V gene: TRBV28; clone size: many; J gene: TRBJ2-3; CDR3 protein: CASRYSGRAADTQYF
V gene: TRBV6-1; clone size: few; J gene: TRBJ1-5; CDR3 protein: CASRDENSNQPQHF
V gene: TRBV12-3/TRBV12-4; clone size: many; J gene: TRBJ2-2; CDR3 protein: CASSQGLAGAPGTGELFF
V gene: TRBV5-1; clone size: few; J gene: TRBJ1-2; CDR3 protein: CASSLGGLLESNYGYTF
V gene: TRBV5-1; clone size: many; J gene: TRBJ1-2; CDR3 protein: CASSFEGQEYGYTF
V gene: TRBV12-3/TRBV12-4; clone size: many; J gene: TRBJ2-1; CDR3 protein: CASSLVAGGEQFF
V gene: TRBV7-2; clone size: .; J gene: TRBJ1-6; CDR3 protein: CASSLVGSSYNSPLHF
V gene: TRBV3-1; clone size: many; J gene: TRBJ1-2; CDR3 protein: CASRGDTGGYTF
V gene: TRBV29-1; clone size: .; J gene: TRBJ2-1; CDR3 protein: CSAVGGSSYNEQLF
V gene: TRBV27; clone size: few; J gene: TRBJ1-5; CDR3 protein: CASSLAGFPNSNQPQHF
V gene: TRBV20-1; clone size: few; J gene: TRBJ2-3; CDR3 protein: CSARIPFTDTQYF
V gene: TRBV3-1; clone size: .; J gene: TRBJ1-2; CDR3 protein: CASSHPGGADGYTF
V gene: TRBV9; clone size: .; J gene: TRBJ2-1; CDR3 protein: CASSVDWGGTYNEQFF